Below are 24 T cell receptor beta chains sequenced from a single sample in a study of OX40 agonist ivuxolimab in advanced cancers. The table came from immunoSEQ multiplex PCR; TCRdb's copy has only in-frame clones and leaves some out. This sample yields more than 50,000 clones, of which about 90% are seen a single time; approximately 5% belongs to the top ten. Sequenced material: CD4+ or CD8+ T cells sorted from blood, taken in a trial of the OX40 agonist ivuxolimab. These receptors all come from an adult with an advanced solid tumor such as melanoma, head and neck, liver or kidney cancer.

The chain combines TRBV6-1 with TRBJ1-1; TRBD1 is a possible D gene (5 bases). CDR1 is MNHNS, CDR2 SASEGT, per germline. V dropped 7 bases and J dropped 4 bases, with 16 bases sitting between them. The CDR3 runs 14 residues. The DNA for the CDR3 is TGTGCCAGCACCCTCGGGGACGCGGGCACTGAAGCTTTCTTT. Encoded protein: CASTLGDAGTEAFF.

The gene calls are TRBV18 and TRBJ2-7, with 7 bases fitting TRBD2. This CDR3 has 16 residues. Germline V gene data show CDR1 as KGHSH and CDR2 as LQKENI. The V and J ends lost 0 bases and 7 bases, in that order; junction bases with no gene match: 12. CDR3 protein: CASSPPYVGREWEQYF. CDR3 DNA: TGTGCCAGCTCACCACCGTATGTAGGGCGGGAGTGGGAGCAGTACTTC.

This chain joins TRBV7-9 and TRBJ2-5; unclear D gene. Germline-derived CDR1 and CDR2 are SEHNR and FQNEAQ (reference sequence). The CDR3 length is 13 residues. V was pared by 3 bases and J by 5 bases, with 10 bases between. CDR3 residues: CASSFGREETQYF. Written as DNA, the CDR3 is TGTGCCAGCAGCTTCGGACGCGAGGAGACCCAGTACTTC.

The rearrangement links TRBV6-5 to TRBJ2-7, with TRBD2 identical over 7 bases. CDR1 and CDR2 from the germline V gene are MNHEY and SVGAGI. The CDR3 loop spans 13 amino acids. V shed 7 bases and J 8 bases; nucleotides not matched to a gene: 11. The CDR3 reads CASTGAGSMKQYF. The CDR3, as DNA: TGTGCCAGCACTGGAGCGGGGTCTATGAAGCAGTACTTC.

The J gene is TRBJ2-5, the V gene TRBV10-3; TRBD1 is a possible D gene (5 bases). Trimming left V 4 bases short and J 1 base short, with 10 bases between. In germline, CDR1 is ENHRY, CDR2 SYGVKD. CDR3 length: 14 amino acids. The CDR3 protein is CAISAQGVQETQYF. The CDR3 DNA is TGTGCCATCAGTGCCCAGGGTGTCCAAGAGACCCAGTACTTC.

V and J are TRBV6-5 and TRBJ2-1; TRBD2 is a possible D gene (6 bases). V gave up 4 bases and J gave up 7 bases, with 11 bases separating them. Germline CDR1 is MNHEY and CDR2 is SVGAGI. The CDR3 loop spans 13 amino acids. CDR3 in amino acids: CASSSRLVNEQFF. The CDR3 DNA sequence: TGTGCCAGCAGTTCAAGACTAGTGAATGAGCAGTTCTTC.

The gene calls are TRBV5-6 and TRBJ2-4; 11 nucleotides align to TRBD1. V lost 3 bases to trimming and J lost 14 bases; unmatched junction nucleotides: 4. This CDR3 has 12 amino acids. The V gene's germline CDR1 is SGHDT and CDR2 YYEEEE. The CDR3 here is CASSWGQGGEYF. Written as DNA, the CDR3 is TGTGCCAGCAGCTGGGGACAGGGGGGTGAGTACTTC.

The chain carries TRBV16 and TRBJ1-2; weak D call: TRBD1 (6 bases). The CDR3 loop spans 14 amino acids. Germline V lookup: CDR1 KGHSY, CDR2 FQNENV. V was cut by 0 bases and J by 4 bases, with 9 bases left in between. The CDR3 reads CASSQSGQLYGYTF. For the CDR3, the DNA is TGTGCCAGCAGCCAATCTGGACAGCTCTATGGCTACACCTTC.

In regard to this clone: At one end the junction does not follow the germline gene, possibly because of a read error. V and J are TRBV28 and TRBJ2-7, with TRBD2 matching 10 bases. From germline, CDR1 is MDHEN and CDR2 SYDVKM. The CDR3 is 11 amino acids. CDR3 region: CASSATSGETF. The CDR3 nucleotides are TGTGCCAGCAGTGCAACTAGCGGGGAAACCTTC. Full variable domain (missing parts from reference TRBV28 and TRBJ2-7): DVKVTQSSRYLVKRTGEKVFLECVQDMDHENMFWYRQDPGLGLRLIYFSYDVKMKEKGDIPEGYSVSREKKERFSLILESASTNQTSMYLCASSATSGETFGPGTRLTVT.

The V and J genes are TRBV5-1 and TRBJ2-2, with no clear D. The CDR3 has 15 residues. CDR1 SGHRS and CDR2 YFSETQ come from the germline V gene. Trimming shortened V by 2 bases and J by 5 bases, and 13 bases separated the two germline ends. CDR3 DNA sequence: TGCGCCAGCAGCTTAAGGTTGTTTGCGACCGGGGAGCTGTTTTTT. Amino acid sequence: CASSLRLFATGELFF. Complete variable domain (other parts from reference TRBV5-1 and TRBJ2-2): KAGVTQTPRYLIKTRGQQVTLSCSPISGHRSVSWYQQTPGQGLQFLFEYFSETQRNKGNFPGRFSGRQFSNSRSEMNVSTLELGDSALYLCASSLRLFATGELFFGEGSRLTVL.

This clone was detected a few times. The chain carries TRBV14 and TRBJ1-6; maybe TRBD1 (5 bases). The CDR3 totals 13 residues. From germline, CDR1 is SGHDN and CDR2 FVKESK. Trimming left V 8 bases short and J 7 bases short, with 12 bases between. CDR3 in DNA: TGTGCCAGCGGGGGGGGACCCAATTCACCCCTCCACTTT. Protein: CASGGGPNSPLHF.

The chain carries TRBV5-1 and TRBJ1-1, with 8 bases aligning to TRBD1. The CDR3 contains 15 residues. The germline gives CDR1 SGHRS, CDR2 YFSETQ. V dropped 4 bases and J dropped 3; count of bases not matched to a gene: 8. CDR3 nucleotide sequence: TGCGCCAGCAGCGCGGCAGGGGGCGGGGACACTGAAGCTTTCTTT. This codes for CASSAAGGGDTEAFF.

The chain employs TRBV7-8 and TRBJ1-5; D not certain. There are 16 residues in the CDR3. Looked up from germline, CDR1 is SGHVS and CDR2 is FQNEAQ. Trimming cost V 5 bases and J 3 bases, with 17 bases left between them. CDR3 sequence: CASSLNSLRDNQPQHF. The CDR3 DNA reads as TGTGCCAGCAGCCTAAACTCCCTAAGGGACAATCAGCCCCAGCATTTT.

The chain joins TRBV19 to TRBJ1-5; 8 nucleotides agree with TRBD1. V was pared by 7 bases and J by 1 base, with 6 bases of the junction left unmatched. Per germline, CDR1 LNHDA and CDR2 SQIVND (reference sequence). The CDR3 runs to 15 residues. DNA of the CDR3: TGTGCCAGTACCACAGGGGGGCAGAGCAATCAGCCCCAGCATTTT. It codes for CASTTGGQSNQPQHF.

In its sample, this clone was seen once. This chain joins TRBV5-6 and TRBJ2-5, with D perhaps matching TRBD1 (5 bases). Germline V CDR1 and CDR2: SGHDT, YYEEEE. V gave up 0 bases and J gave up 4 bases, with 10 bases separating them. CDR3 length: 14 residues. The CDR3 DNA is TGTGCCAGCAGCTTGGATAGGGGTGGAGAGACCCAGTACTTC. Residues: CASSLDRGGETQYF.

This clone appeared once. This sequence joins TRBV6-6 and TRBJ1-5, with TRBD1 identical over 7 bases. V was pared by 2 bases and J by 6 bases, with 10 bases of the junction left unmatched. Germline V lookup: CDR1 MNHNY, CDR2 SVGAGI (reference sequence). The CDR3 contains 16 residues. The CDR3 DNA reads TGTGCCAGCAGTTACAACGACAGGGAGTATCCTCAGCCCCAGCATTTT. As protein: CASSYNDREYPQPQHF.

This clone was detected only once. V gene TRBV27 combines with J gene TRBJ1-2; no definite D call. The ends were cut back, 0 bases at V and 2 bases at J, with 7 bases in the middle. Germline V CDR1 and CDR2: MNHEY, SMNVEV (reference sequence). The CDR3 covers 14 residues. The CDR3 DNA follows: TGTGCCAGCAGTTTATCGAACGGGAACTATGGCTACACCTTC. Residues: CASSLSNGNYGYTF.

J is TRBJ2-7 and V is TRBV6-1, with 11 nucleotides matching TRBD1. Germline V gives CDR1 MNHNS, CDR2 SASEGT. The CDR3 is 13 residues long. The DNA for the CDR3 is TGTGCAACCGGGACAGGGGGGCCGAGAGAGCAGTACTTC. This encodes CATGTGGPREQYF.

V is TRBV6-6 and J is TRBJ1-2, with D perhaps matching TRBD1 (6 bases). V was pared by 7 bases and J by 5 bases, with 11 bases between. Germline assignment: CDR1 MNHNY and CDR2 SVGAGI (reference sequence). The CDR3 consists of 12 residues. The CDR3 region is CASNRQGYGYTF. DNA of the CDR3: TGTGCCAGCAATCGTCAGGGGTATGGCTACACCTTC.

The gene calls are TRBV7-2 and TRBJ1-6, with D perhaps matching TRBD1 (5 bases). Trimming took off 5 bases at V and 7 bases at J, with 9 bases between the two ends. Germline V gene data show CDR1 as SGHTA and CDR2 as FQGNSA. The CDR3 has 13 residues. CDR3 in amino acids: CASSLPGNSPLHF. The CDR3 DNA follows: TGTGCCAGCAGCCTCCCAGGGAATTCACCCCTCCACTTT.

The CDR3 sequence: CASSPSGMKNNQPQHF. DNA of the CDR3: TGTGCCAGCAGCCCCTCAGGGATGAAGAACAATCAGCCCCAGCATTTT. The genes are TRBV7-9 and TRBJ1-5, with D maybe TRBD1 (5 bases). Deletions cut 5 bases from V and 3 bases from J, with 17 bases between. This CDR3 contains 16 residues. Germline CDR1 and CDR2: SEHNR and FQNEAQ (reference sequence).

V and J are TRBV10-3 and TRBJ1-2; the D gene is possibly TRBD1 (5 bases). V gave up 3 bases and J gave up 6 bases, with 11 bases separating them. The germline CDR1 and CDR2 sequences are ENHRY and SYGVKD. CDR3 size: 13 residues. The CDR3 protein is CAISDRVSDGYTF. CDR3 nucleotide sequence: TGTGCCATCAGTGACAGGGTTTCGGATGGCTACACCTTC.

This clone was found a few times. V usage is TRBV2 and J usage is TRBJ1-4; D unresolved. There are 13 residues in the CDR3. CDR1 and CDR2 from the germline V gene are SNHLY and FYNNEI. The V end was cut by 9 bases, the J end by 1 base, with 9 bases between. The CDR3 region has the DNA TGTGCCAGTGGACGGAGAACTAATGAAAAACTGTTTTTT. This codes for CASGRRTNEKLFF.

The chain combines TRBV6-1 with TRBJ2-7, with D uncertain. The germline CDR1 and CDR2 sequences are MNHNS and SASEGT. CDR3 length: 13 residues. With 4 bases removed from V and 5 bases from J, the gap between germline ends came to 12 bases. The DNA of the CDR3 is TGTGCCAGCAGTGTTCACAAGAACAACGAGCAGTACTTC. It yields the protein CASSVHKNNEQYF.